The T cell receptor beta chain under discussion was sequenced for a study of blood T cell repertoires in COVID-19 (dated by TCRdb to 2020 to 2022). Context from the whole study: Samples covering the acute and convalescent phases of COVID-19 were provided by collaborators in the United States, Italy and Spain. The material from the prospective study consisted of cDNA or gDNA derived from T cells, B-cell-depleted T cells, or PBMCs. Deeply sampled blood TCRbeta repertoires from subjects exposed to, actively infected with, or recovered from COVID-19 were included in the dataset. A freely available public database, intended as a resource for researchers studying the immune response to SARS-CoV-2, is where the repertoires were released. Samples came from the ongoing ImmuneRACE study (first 160 participants) plus 1,254 subjects from 6 global collaborators. Sample metadata almost always included a de-identified subject ID, COVID-19 status, age in years and sex. Where available, HLA class I and class II types were obtained from metadata supplied by the sample provider rather than from assay-based typing.

Study-wide conclusions, independent of this receptor: The quantity of clinical and demographic metadata differed by source and by participant and was supplied without curation.

The collaborating institutions used their own protocols to collect whole blood in K2EDTA tubes. For TCRbeta analysis, collaborators shipped samples as frozen whole blood, isolated PBMCs, or DNA extracted from either of those sample types. A word on this clone: Its antigen is unknown. Per-nucleotide qualities are absent, and no much larger clonotype sits a single base away.

Cut back by 7 bases and 3 bases, the V and J ends lie 16 bases apart. Taken from the germline V gene, the CDR1 and CDR2 loops are MNHEY and SVGAGI. The CDR3 spans 14 residues, from the cysteine through the phenylalanine. The read is trimmed to its CDR3 DNA, 42 bases read in frame from base 1. The immunoSEQ Assay, a bias-controlled multiplex PCR, was used to amplify TCRbeta CDR3 regions from genomic DNA. The paper's processing steps were these. The number of nucleated cells in each sample was estimated by amplification of reference gene primers within the assay. Sequence reads were collapsed and filtered to measure the absolute abundance of every unique TCRbeta CDR3 rearrangement. For each sample, productive Simpson clonality was calculated as the square root of Simpson's diversity index across productive rearrangements. The table was pulled from immuneACCESS by TCRdb, which kept in-frame rearrangements only. Such tables lose some clones; where checked, under half of the loss comes from unresolved V genes, and the rest has no known cause. The DNA gave D and trimming, while V, J and clone size come from that table. The sample table contains over 60,000 clones; only one count was recorded for around 87% of them. Roughly 4.8% of the sample rests with the top ten.

Sequencing input: peripheral blood. The TCR sequence derives from a man aged 45-65 years with acute or convalescent COVID-19. The chain uses TRBV6-5 and TRBJ2-7; no D gene can be assigned with confidence. The bases are TGTGCCAGCACCCGGTCGCCGTCCAACTACGAGCAGTACTTC. This codes for CASTRSPSNYEQYF.